This T cell receptor beta chain was observed in a study of OX40 agonist ivuxolimab in advanced cancers. The assay was immunoSEQ multiplex PCR, and TCRdb's table has in-frame clones only and misses some. The sample lists nearly 25,000 clones; around 79% were seen once. This CDR3 has 14 residues. Trimming cost V 9 bases and J 7 bases; bases outside gene matches: 8. Per germline, CDR1 LNHDA and CDR2 SQIVND (reference sequence). The chain is built from TRBV19 and TRBJ1-4; the match to TRBD1 covers 10 bases. The material was CD4+ or CD8+ T cells sorted from blood, obtained in a trial of the OX40 agonist ivuxolimab. The TCR originated in an adult with an advanced solid tumor such as melanoma, head and neck, liver or kidney cancer. The CDR3 reads CASREGTGAEKLFF. Written as DNA, the CDR3 is TGTGCCAGCCGGGAGGGGACAGGGGCTGAAAAACTGTTTTTT. The variable domain in full, completed from reference TRBV19 and TRBJ1-4, reads DGGITQSPKYLFRKEGQNVTLSCEQNLNHDAMYWYRQDPGQGLRLIYYSQIVNDFQKGDIAEGYSVSREKKESFPLTVTSAQKNPTAFYLCASREGTGAEKLFFGSGTQLSVL.